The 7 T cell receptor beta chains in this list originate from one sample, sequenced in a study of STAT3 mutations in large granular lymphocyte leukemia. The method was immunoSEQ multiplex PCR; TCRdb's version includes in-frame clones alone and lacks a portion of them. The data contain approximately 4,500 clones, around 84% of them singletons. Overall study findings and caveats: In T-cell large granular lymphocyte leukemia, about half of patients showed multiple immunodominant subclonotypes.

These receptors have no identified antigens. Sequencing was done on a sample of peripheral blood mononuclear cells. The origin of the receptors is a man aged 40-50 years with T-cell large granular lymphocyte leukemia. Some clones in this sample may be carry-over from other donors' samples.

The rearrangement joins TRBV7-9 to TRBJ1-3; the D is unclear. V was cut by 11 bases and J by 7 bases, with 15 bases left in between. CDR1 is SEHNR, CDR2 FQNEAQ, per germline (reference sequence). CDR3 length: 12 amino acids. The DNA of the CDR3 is TGTGCCTGCTGGGAGAGCTCCAACACCATATATTTT. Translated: CACWESSNTIYF.

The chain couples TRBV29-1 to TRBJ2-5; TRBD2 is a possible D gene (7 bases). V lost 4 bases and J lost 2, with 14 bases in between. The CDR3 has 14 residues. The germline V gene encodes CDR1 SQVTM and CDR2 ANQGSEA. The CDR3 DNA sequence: TGCAGCGTTGCGGCGGGGGCCAGACAAGAGACCCAGTACTTC. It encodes CSVAAGARQETQYF.

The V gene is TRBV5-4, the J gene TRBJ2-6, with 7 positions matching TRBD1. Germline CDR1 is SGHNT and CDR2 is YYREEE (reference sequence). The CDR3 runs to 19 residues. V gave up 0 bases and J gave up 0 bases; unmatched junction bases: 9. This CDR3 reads CASSLEGTARSSGANVLTF. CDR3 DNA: TGTGCCAGCAGCTTGGAAGGGACAGCGAGAAGCTCTGGGGCCAACGTCCTGACTTTC.

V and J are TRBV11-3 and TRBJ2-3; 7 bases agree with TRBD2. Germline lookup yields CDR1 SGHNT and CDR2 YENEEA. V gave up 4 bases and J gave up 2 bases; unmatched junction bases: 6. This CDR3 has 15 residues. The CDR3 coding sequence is TGTGCCAGCAGCTCGAGCGGGGCTTACACAGATACGCAGTATTTT. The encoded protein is CASSSSGAYTDTQYF.

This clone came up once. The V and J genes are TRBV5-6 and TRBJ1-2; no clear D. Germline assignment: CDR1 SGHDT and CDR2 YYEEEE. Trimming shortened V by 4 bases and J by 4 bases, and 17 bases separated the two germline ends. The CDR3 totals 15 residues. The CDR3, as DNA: TGTGCCAGCAGCGGCGGCCTCCTGGCGGGCTATGGCTACACCTTC. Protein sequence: CASSGGLLAGYGYTF.

CDR3 nucleotides: TGTGCCAGCAGCTTAGTAGTGAACACTGAAGCTTTCTTT. Amino acids: CASSLVVNTEAFF. The chain has TRBV7-2 and TRBJ1-1; the D is unclear. The germline V gene has CDR1 SGHTA and CDR2 FQGNSA. With 1 base removed from V and 0 bases from J, the gap between germline ends came to 3 bases. This CDR3 is built from 13 residues.

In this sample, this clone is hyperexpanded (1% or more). This chain's CDR3 is CASSIRTGGNTGELFF. CDR3 nucleotides: TGTGCCAGTAGTATACGGACAGGGGGGAACACCGGGGAGCTGTTTTTT. The rearrangement links TRBV19 to TRBJ2-2; the match to TRBD1 covers 10 bases. CDR1 LNHDA and CDR2 SQIVND come from the germline V gene (reference sequence). V was clipped by 2 bases and J by 1 base; unmatched bases: 1. The CDR3 runs to 16 residues.